The 27 T cell receptor beta chains presented below share a single source sample, sequenced in a study of blood T cell repertoires in COVID-19. Using immunoSEQ multiplex PCR, the repertoire was profiled, and TCRdb retains in-frame clones only, with some absent. The table lists about 300,000 clones, 87% of them singletons. Sequencing was done on a sample of peripheral blood. Receptors originate from a man between 18 and 29 years old with active or convalescent COVID-19.

This clone came up once. The rearrangement joins TRBV5-1 to TRBJ1-2; D gene ambiguous. The V and J ends lost 3 bases and 7 bases respectively, with 25 bases between them. CDR3 length equals 17 residues. Germline loops: CDR1 SGHRS, CDR2 YFSETQ. CDR3 residues: CASSSTYVGSFFLGYTF. DNA for the CDR3: TGCGCCAGCAGCTCGACTTACGTGGGGAGTTTTTTCCTTGGCTACACCTTC.

This chain uses TRBV6-1 with TRBJ2-7, with 12 nucleotides matching TRBD2. This CDR3 contains 15 residues. Germline values: CDR1 MNHNS, CDR2 SASEGT. V lost 2 bases, J lost 3 bases, and 2 bases stayed unmatched. CDR3 coding DNA: TGTGCCAGCAGTGAACTAGCGGGAGGGCGCTACGAGCAGTACTTC. Residues: CASSELAGGRYEQYF.

V and J are TRBV3-1 (or the pseudogene TRBV3-2) and TRBJ2-5; 7 bases are a match to TRBD1. In germline, CDR1 is LGHDT, CDR2 YNNKEL (reference sequence). This CDR3 is 18 amino acids long. V shed 5 bases, J shed 1 base, and the junction held 16 bases outside the gene matches. DNA for the CDR3: TGTGCCAGCAGCACCTTGGGATTCGTACAGGGGTCCCAAGAGACCCAGTACTTC. It encodes CASSTLGFVQGSQETQYF.

The chain is built from TRBV10-3 and TRBJ2-7; 8 bases match TRBD2. The germline V gene encodes CDR1 ENHRY and CDR2 SYGVKD. J gave up 7 bases and V 0 bases, and 8 bases lay outside the gene matches. This CDR3 has 15 residues. The CDR3 reads CAISESGGRGREQYF. As DNA, the CDR3 is TGTGCCATCAGTGAGTCAGGTGGGCGCGGGAGGGAGCAGTACTTC.

The chain couples TRBV27 to TRBJ2-1; weak D call: TRBD1 (6 bases). Trimming pared 2 bases from V and 4 bases from J, leaving 9 bases between. Germline V gene lookup returns CDR1 MNHEY and CDR2 SMNVEV (reference sequence). This CDR3 is built from 14 residues. CDR3 sequence: CASSLQGYYNEQFF. The CDR3 nucleotides read TGTGCCAGCAGTTTACAGGGGTATTACAATGAGCAGTTCTTC.

The CDR3 nucleotides read TGTGCCAGCAGCTCCGGGACAGGGCGGTCCCTCAATCAGCCCCAGCATTTT. This gives the protein CASSSGTGRSLNQPQHF. The chain employs TRBV5-6 and TRBJ1-5, with 9 bases aligning to TRBD1. The CDR3 extends over 17 amino acids. The J segment lost 3 bases and the V segment lost 3 bases, leaving 10 bases of the junction unmatched. Looked up from germline, CDR1 is SGHDT and CDR2 is YYEEEE.

This rearrangement joins TRBV5-4 to TRBJ2-6; 10 bases line up with TRBD2. The CDR3 spans 19 residues. V was pared by 0 bases and J by 2 bases, with 8 bases of the junction left unmatched. Germline lookup yields CDR1 SGHNT and CDR2 YYREEE (reference sequence). DNA for the CDR3: TGTGCCAGCAGCTTGGGACCCGGGACTAGCGTCACTGGGGCCAACGTCCTGACTTTC. Amino acids: CASSLGPGTSVTGANVLTF.

The chain combines TRBV4-1 with TRBJ2-7; D is possibly TRBD2 (5 bases). The germline V gene encodes CDR1 MGHRA and CDR2 YSYEKL. The V gene lost 0 bases and the J gene lost 3 bases, with 15 bases spanning the gap. This CDR3 spans 16 amino acids. This chain's CDR3 is CASSQERARMVYEQYF. The CDR3 bases are TGCGCCAGCAGCCAAGAGAGGGCACGTATGGTCTACGAGCAGTACTTC.

This sequence joins TRBV4-1 and TRBJ1-5; no reliable D call. V was cut by 0 bases and J by 4 bases, with 10 bases left in between. Germline V gene sequence: CDR1 MGHRA, CDR2 YSYEKL. The CDR3 covers 15 residues. CDR3: CASSQDWAENQPQHF. DNA of the CDR3: TGCGCCAGCAGCCAAGATTGGGCAGAGAATCAGCCCCAGCATTTT.

This clone was detected only a few times. This chain joins TRBV9 and TRBJ1-1; TRBD1 is a possible D gene (6 bases). The CDR3 runs 14 residues. V lost 3 bases to trimming and J lost 3 bases, with 12 bases between them. Germline V gene sequence: CDR1 SGDLS, CDR2 YYNGEE. The CDR3 nucleotides are TGTGCCAGCAGCGAGGGGGAGCGGTACACTGAAGCTTTCTTT. Translated: CASSEGERYTEAFF.

The gene calls are TRBV12-3 or TRBV12-4 and TRBJ2-5, with TRBD1 matching over 10 bases. This CDR3 spans 13 amino acids. The J segment lost 5 bases and the V segment lost 3 bases, leaving 0 bases of the junction unmatched. As DNA, the CDR3 is TGTGCCAGCAGTTTGGACAGGGGGGAGACCCAGTACTTC. This sequence encodes CASSLDRGETQYF.

The chain is built from TRBV3-1 (or the pseudogene TRBV3-2) and TRBJ2-3; TRBD2 aligns across 7 bases. CDR1 is LGHDT and CDR2 is YNNKEL in the germline V gene (reference sequence). The V gene end was trimmed by 0 bases and the J gene end by 8 bases; junction bases not matched to a gene: 5. The CDR3 is 14 amino acids. DNA of the CDR3: TGTGCCAGCAGCCAAGATGGGCGGGGGAGTACGCAGTATTTT. As protein: CASSQDGRGSTQYF.

The chain links TRBV4-3 to TRBJ2-4, with 9 bases matching TRBD1. V dropped 2 bases and J dropped 7; count of bases not matched to a gene: 6. Germline V CDR1 and CDR2: LGHNA, YSLEER. This CDR3 comprises 15 residues. The CDR3 DNA reads TGCGCCAGCAGCCAAAACCGGGACAGGGTCAACATTCAGTACTTC. Residues: CASSQNRDRVNIQYF.

In nucleotides, the CDR3 is TGTGCCAGCAGTTTACCGATTAGCGGTCGGACGCAGTATTTT. Its protein product is CASSLPISGRTQYF. The chain combines TRBV28 with TRBJ2-3, with D perhaps matching TRBD2 (6 bases). With 2 bases removed from V and 9 bases from J, the gap between germline ends came to 15 bases. The CDR3 consists of 14 residues. From germline, CDR1 is MDHEN and CDR2 SYDVKM. Filled out from reference TRBV28 and TRBJ2-3, the complete variable domain reads DVKVTQSSRYLVKRTGEKVFLECVQDMDHENMFWYRQDPGLGLRLIYFSYDVKMKEKGDIPEGYSVSREKKERFSLILESASTNQTSMYLCASSLPISGRTQYFGPGTRLTVL.

The chain couples TRBV4-3 to TRBJ2-2, with 12 bases fitting TRBD2. The ends lost 2 bases at V and 7 bases at J; junction bases unmatched: 8. The CDR3 loop spans 17 amino acids. Germline V lookup: CDR1 LGHNA, CDR2 YSLEER. CDR3 region: CASSQPSGGVVVGELFF. The CDR3 DNA reads as TGCGCCAGCAGCCAACCTAGCGGGGGGGTCGTTGTCGGGGAGCTGTTTTTT.

CDR3 region: CATRDRGIQGEAFF. CDR3 nucleotides: TGTGCCACCCGGGACAGGGGGATTCAGGGTGAAGCTTTCTTT. This chain joins TRBV27 and TRBJ1-1; TRBD1 matches 11 bases. The junction had 11 bases not matched to a gene; V was cut back by 10 bases and J by 7 bases. The CDR3 totals 14 residues. In germline, CDR1 is MNHEY, CDR2 SMNVEV (reference sequence).

The V and J genes are TRBV5-6 and TRBJ1-5, with TRBD1 matching 9 bases. Germline CDR1 reads SGHDT; CDR2 reads YYEEEE. Germline trimming cut 4 bases from V and 3 bases from J; bases unmatched to any gene: 5. This CDR3 comprises 15 residues. CDR3 protein: CASSLGTGNNQPQHF. CDR3 coding DNA: TGTGCCAGCAGCCTCGGGACAGGGAACAATCAGCCCCAGCATTTT.

V gene TRBV6-1 combines with J gene TRBJ2-7, with D maybe TRBD1 (5 bases). The germline V gene encodes CDR1 MNHNS and CDR2 SASEGT. The length of the CDR3 is 15 residues. V was clipped by 2 bases and J by 5 bases, with 16 bases between them. CDR3 sequence reads: CASSELQGSRDEQYF. For the CDR3, the DNA is TGTGCCAGCAGTGAACTCCAGGGAAGTCGGGACGAGCAGTACTTC.

The V call is TRBV11-2, the J call TRBJ2-5; D may be TRBD1 (5 bases). With 1 base removed from V and 2 bases from J, the gap between germline ends came to 11 bases. The CDR3 spans 15 residues. In germline, CDR1 is SGHAT, CDR2 FQNNGV. In DNA form, the CDR3 reads TGTGCCAGCAGCTTAGGACAGCGCCCACAAGAGACCCAGTACTTC. It translates to CASSLGQRPQETQYF. The full variable domain, in which reference TRBV11-2 and TRBJ2-5 provide the parts outside the CDR3, is EAGVAQSPRYKIIEKRQSVAFWCNPISGHATLYWYQQILGQGPKLLIQFQNNGVVDDSQLPKDRFSAERLKGVDSTLKIQPAKLEDSAVYLCASSLGQRPQETQYFGPGTRLLVL.

The chain carries TRBV18 and TRBJ2-1, with TRBD2 identical over 8 bases. This CDR3 comprises 15 residues. Germline CDR1 reads KGHSH; CDR2 reads LQKENI. V shed 3 bases and J 4 bases; nucleotides not matched to a gene: 5. The CDR3 DNA follows: TGTGCCAGCTCACCTTATAGCGGGACATACAATGAGCAGTTCTTC. Amino acids: CASSPYSGTYNEQFF.

The chain employs TRBV4-3 and TRBJ2-1; 10 bases map to TRBD2. The germline CDR1 and CDR2 sequences are LGHNA and YSLEER. The CDR3 is 18 residues long. The ends lost 3 bases at V and 4 bases at J; junction bases unmatched: 12. The CDR3 DNA reads as TGCGCCAGCAGCCACTATCGGGCTAGCGGGGGAGGGTACAATGAGCAGTTCTTC. Protein product: CASSHYRASGGGYNEQFF.

With regard to this clone: Within the sample, other DNA sequences also encode this same CDR3. The CDR3 DNA sequence: TGCGCCAGCAGCCCCGACAGGGCGAACACTGAAGCTTTCTTT. Translation gives CASSPDRANTEAFF. The chain uses TRBV5-1 and TRBJ1-1; 7 nucleotides agree with TRBD1. V dropped 4 bases and J dropped 1; count of bases not matched to a gene: 4. The CDR3 totals 14 residues. Per the germline V gene, CDR1 is SGHRS and CDR2 is YFSETQ.

This chain joins TRBV11-2 and TRBJ1-6; no definite D call. The germline V gene encodes CDR1 SGHAT and CDR2 FQNNGV. The CDR3 runs 14 residues. V lost 3 bases to trimming and J lost 9 bases, with 12 bases between them. CDR3 sequence reads: CASSLIVNSSPLHF. CDR3 nucleotides: TGTGCCAGCAGCTTGATTGTCAATAGTTCACCCCTCCACTTT. The variable domain in full, with the rest retrieved from reference TRBV11-2 and TRBJ1-6, is EAGVAQSPRYKIIEKRQSVAFWCNPISGHATLYWYQQILGQGPKLLIQFQNNGVVDDSQLPKDRFSAERLKGVDSTLKIQPAKLEDSAVYLCASSLIVNSSPLHFGNGTRLTVT.

This clone was found a few times. V is TRBV5-1 and J is TRBJ1-2; 9 nucleotides line up with TRBD1. This CDR3 has 13 amino acids. Trimming took 6 bases from V and 8 from J; bases not matched to a gene: 8. Germline V gene lookup returns CDR1 SGHRS and CDR2 YFSETQ. The CDR3 DNA is TGCGCCAGCAAGGAGGGACAGGGCATCGGCTACACCTTC. Protein product: CASKEGQGIGYTF. Based on the CDR3 plus reference TRBV5-1 and TRBJ1-2, the full variable domain is KAGVTQTPRYLIKTRGQQVTLSCSPISGHRSVSWYQQTPGQGLQFLFEYFSETQRNKGNFPGRFSGRQFSNSRSEMNVSTLELGDSALYLCASKEGQGIGYTFGSGTRLTVV.

The V call is TRBV10-3, the J call TRBJ1-6; D possibly corresponds to TRBD1 (6 bases). The CDR3 is made up of 15 amino acids. The V end lost 9 bases, the J end lost 9 bases, and 21 bases lay between the germline ends. CDR1 is ENHRY, CDR2 SYGVKD, per germline. The CDR3 DNA reads as TGTGCCATAAGCGTCCAGGGGCCCAGTGGTTCACCCCTCCACTTT. Protein: CAISVQGPSGSPLHF.

This clone was recorded once. V is TRBV18 and J is TRBJ2-2; 10 nucleotides align to TRBD2. V trimming: 0 bases; J trimming: 6 bases; junction bases outside the gene matches: 4. The CDR3 totals 16 residues. From germline, CDR1 is KGHSH and CDR2 LQKENI. In DNA, the CDR3 is TGTGCCAGCTCACCACCGCGGCTAGCGGGGGCCGGGGAGCTGTTTTTT. Translation gives CASSPPRLAGAGELFF.

The V gene is TRBV27, the J gene TRBJ1-1; weak D call: TRBD1 (6 bases). CDR3 length: 14 amino acids. Germline V gene lookup returns CDR1 MNHEY and CDR2 SMNVEV (reference sequence). The V end was cut by 5 bases, the J end by 2 bases, with 12 bases between. The CDR3 nucleotides are TGTGCCAGCAGTCCCCGGACAGTAAACACTGAAGCTTTCTTT. Translated: CASSPRTVNTEAFF.